This is a list of T cell receptor beta chains from one sample in a study of regulatory T cells in long-lasting Graves disease. Via MiXCR, TCRdb re-called the multiplex PCR reads, giving one row per CDR3 protein. The table records under 450,000 distinct CDR3 sequences, 23% of them present only once. Sequencing was performed on peripheral blood mononuclear cells (PBMCs), taken when the disease was refractory, from a patient treated with antithyroid drugs. These receptors originate from a female donor with Graves disease. Both conserved end residues are part of each CDR3. D genes are given only for firm matches. Clone size is not always given. Where it is, it says once, few, many or a class for expanded clones.

V gene	clone size	D gene	J gene	CDR3 protein	CDR3 DNA
TRBV7-9	-	-	TRBJ1-4	CASSRSLANEKLFF	TGTGCCAGCAGTCGGTCGCTCGCAAATGAAAAACTGTTTTTT
TRBV20-1	few	-	TRBJ2-7	CSASRPRAKIEQYF	TGCAGTGCTAGCCGCCCCAGGGCCAAGATCGAGCAGTACTTC
TRBV20-1	-	TRBD2	TRBJ2-5	CSAPKGTSGSGWETQYF	TGCAGTGCCCCCAAGGGGACTAGCGGGAGTGGGTGGGAGACCCAGTACTTC
TRBV20-1	-	-	TRBJ2-7	CSASSSFGYEQYF	TGCAGTGCTAGTTCCAGTTTCGGCTACGAGCAGTACTTC
TRBV2	few	TRBD1	TRBJ1-5	CASSPGQPHQPQHF	TGCGCCAGCAGCCCGGGACAGCCCCATCAGCCCCAGCATTTT
TRBV10-3	few	-	TRBJ2-5	CATRPEGETQYF	TGTGCCACTAGACCTGAGGGGGAGACCCAGTACTTC
TRBV30	-	-	TRBJ1-2	CAWSLEAGGYTF	TGTGCCTGGAGTCTAGAAGCGGGGGGCTACACCTTC
TRBV10-3	-	TRBD1	TRBJ2-7	CAISSPGTVERYF	TGTGCCATCAGCTCTCCCGGGACAGTCGAACGGTACTTC
TRBV7-8	few	-	TRBJ1-5	CASSLAVVAGRWNQPQHF	TGTGCCAGCAGCTTAGCAGTAGTCGCAGGGCGATGGAATCAGCCCCAGCATTTT
TRBV12-3/TRBV12-4	many	-	TRBJ1-1	CASTPHLTEAFF	TGTGCCAGCACCCCACACCTTACTGAAGCTTTCTTT
TRBV27	-	TRBD1	TRBJ2-7	CASSRNKDRGQYF	TGTGCCAGCAGTCGGAACAAGGACAGGGGGCAGTACTTC
TRBV4-2	few	-	TRBJ1-2	CASSQDFGGNGYTF	TGTGCCAGCAGCCAAGATTTCGGGGGTAATGGCTACACCTTC
TRBV27	-	-	TRBJ2-7	CASSPLLGGWDEQYF	TGTGCCAGCAGTCCGCTGCTAGGGGGGTGGGACGAGCAGTACTTC
TRBV12-3/TRBV12-4	many	TRBD1	TRBJ1-2	CASSPDREWNGYTF	TGTGCCAGCAGCCCCGACAGGGAATGGAATGGCTACACCTTC
TRBV30	few	-	TRBJ2-7	CAWSVRQGAYEQYF	TGTGCCTGGAGTGTACGCCAGGGAGCCTACGAGCAGTACTTC
TRBV2	many	-	TRBJ1-6	CASTLGRRSSPLHF	TGTGCCAGCACCTTGGGACGAAGAAGCTCACCCCTCCACTTT
TRBV29-1	many	-	TRBJ1-1	CSVEQGNTEAFF	TGCAGCGTTGAACAGGGGAACACTGAAGCTTTCTTT
TRBV11-1	few	-	TRBJ2-3	CASSFSAGRADTQYF	TGTGCCAGCAGCTTTTCGGCGGGACGGGCAGATACGCAGTATTTT
TRBV15	-	-	TRBJ1-1	CATSIGDAEAFF	TGTGCCACCAGCATAGGGGACGCTGAAGCTTTCTTT
TRBV5-1	few	-	TRBJ1-1	CASSSTVRTEAFF	TGCGCCAGCAGCTCGACAGTGCGAACTGAAGCTTTCTTT
TRBV5-6	few	-	TRBJ2-5	CASSTPTTGYQETQYF	TGTGCCAGCAGCACGCCCACTACAGGGTACCAAGAGACCCAGTACTTC
TRBV7-8	-	TRBD1	TRBJ1-6	CASSRPLGQGSYSPLHF	TGTGCCAGCAGCCGACCTTTGGGACAGGGGAGCTATTCACCCCTCCACTTT
TRBV7-2	-	-	TRBJ2-7	CASSSPLYEQYF	TGTGCCAGCAGCTCCCCCCTCTACGAGCAGTACTTC
TRBV28	few	-	TRBJ2-1	CASSVSYRESSYNEQFF	TGTGCCAGCAGTGTAAGTTACCGGGAGAGCTCCTACAATGAGCAGTTCTTC
TRBV27	many	-	TRBJ1-5	CASSFGQYSNQPQHF	TGTGCCAGCAGTTTTGGTCAATATAGCAATCAGCCCCAGCATTTT
TRBV7-2	-	-	TRBJ2-2	CASSSMRGAGELFF	TGTGCCAGCAGCTCCATGAGGGGAGCCGGGGAGCTGTTTTTT
TRBV28	once	TRBD1	TRBJ1-5	CATTGGHRPQHF	TGTGCCACGACAGGGGGGCATCGGCCCCAGCATTTT